The clone carrying this TCR beta chain has just a few counts. The data were taken from a study of blood T cell repertoires in COVID-19. Produced via immunoSEQ multiplex PCR; TCRdb's table is partial and in-frame only. The sample consists of 45,000 to 55,000 clones, under 70% of them appearing once. The source of this sequence is a woman in her seventies with acute or convalescent COVID-19. The sample was peripheral blood.

The chain's CDR3 is CASSFGSSPRDTQYF. The CDR3 DNA reads as TGTGCCAGCAGCTTCGGGTCTTCCCCTCGGGATACGCAGTATTTT. The chain employs TRBV5-4 and TRBJ2-3; no firm D call. V dropped 2 bases and J dropped 6 bases, with 16 bases sitting between them. The CDR3 is 15 residues long. Germline CDR1 and CDR2: SGHNT and YYREEE (reference sequence).